This passage covers 26 T cell receptor beta chains from one sample sequenced in a study of blood T cell repertoires in COVID-19. Clones were sequenced by immunoSEQ multiplex PCR, and TCRdb holds only the in-frame ones, with some missing. The sample lists hundreds of thousands of clones, more than 70% occurring once. Sequenced input: peripheral blood. All receptors derive from a woman aged 70-85 years with COVID-19, enrolled during active disease.

The chain has TRBV5-8 and TRBJ1-3, with a possible D match to TRBD1 (5 bases). The V and J ends lost 0 bases and 1 base respectively, with 14 bases between them. The CDR3 loop spans 17 amino acids. Germline V gene data show CDR1 as SGHTS and CDR2 as YDEGEE. The CDR3 coding sequence is TGTGCCAGCAGCTTGGCCCAACGACAGCCTTCTGGAAACACCATATATTTT. Amino acid sequence: CASSLAQRQPSGNTIYF.

This clone appeared many times. The chain combines TRBV27 with TRBJ1-1; D is undetermined. Per the germline V gene, CDR1 is MNHEY and CDR2 is SMNVEV (reference sequence). The V gene lost 6 bases and the J gene lost 3 bases, with 14 bases spanning the gap. The CDR3 runs 14 residues. The CDR3 DNA sequence: TGTGCCAGCAGGAGGATGGAGGTGGACACTGAAGCTTTCTTT. The encoded protein is CASRRMEVDTEAFF.

The chain employs TRBV4-1 and TRBJ1-1; D is unclear. The length of the CDR3 is 12 residues. With 0 bases removed from V and 8 bases from J, the gap between germline ends came to 7 bases. Germline V gives CDR1 MGHRA, CDR2 YSYEKL. The CDR3, as DNA: TGCGCCAGCAGCCAAGATCGGCGGGAAGCTTTCTTT. Translating it yields CASSQDRREAFF.

The chain is built from TRBV6-5 and TRBJ2-7, with 8 bases aligning to TRBD1. The CDR3 is made up of 15 amino acids. Per germline, CDR1 MNHEY and CDR2 SVGAGI. The V segment lost 0 bases and the J segment 5 bases; nucleotides outside the gene matches: 6. CDR3 sequence reads: CASSYSKQGGHEQYF. The CDR3 DNA reads TGTGCCAGCAGTTACTCGAAACAGGGGGGCCACGAGCAGTACTTC.

The chain joins TRBV21-1 to TRBJ1-4. TRBV21-1 is noted as a pseudogene. The CDR3 runs 15 residues. Here the CDR3 reads CASSKVRYPNEKLFF. DNA of the CDR3: TGTGCCAGCAGCAAAGTGAGATATCCTAATGAAAAACTGTTTTTT.

This sequence joins TRBV30 and TRBJ1-1; D unclear. Germline CDR1 is GTSNPN and CDR2 is SVGIG (reference sequence). V lost 7 bases and J lost 7, with 16 bases in between. This CDR3 contains 12 residues. CDR3 region: CASREGKGEAFF. In DNA form, the CDR3 reads TGTGCCTCCCGGGAAGGGAAGGGTGAAGCTTTCTTT.

The V call is TRBV6-6, the J call TRBJ1-2; D may be TRBD1 (5 bases). Trimming stripped 4 bases from V and 7 bases from J, with 22 bases between. This CDR3 comprises 16 residues. CDR1 is MNHNY and CDR2 is SVGAGI in the germline V gene (reference sequence). For the CDR3, the DNA is TGTGCCAGCAGTTCGCCCGAACGGGACTCTACGGGTGGCTACACCTTC. Translation: CASSSPERDSTGGYTF.

The chain employs TRBV4-1 and TRBJ1-6; D not resolved. Germline V gene sequence: CDR1 MGHRA, CDR2 YSYEKL. Deletions cut 1 base from V and 8 bases from J, with 12 bases between. The CDR3 is 15 residues long. The CDR3 DNA is TGCGCCAGCAGCCAAGCGCAGGTGGCGTATTCACCCCTCCACTTT. It specifies CASSQAQVAYSPLHF.

For this clone: Different DNA sequences within this sample yield the same CDR3. CDR3: CASSLGQGNYEQYF. CDR3 in DNA: TGTGCCAGTAGTCTGGGACAGGGGAACTACGAGCAGTACTTC. The chain recombines TRBV19 with TRBJ2-7; 10 nucleotides agree with TRBD1. V shed 5 bases and J 3 bases; nucleotides not matched to a gene: 4. This CDR3 has 14 amino acids. Germline-derived CDR1 and CDR2 are LNHDA and SQIVND (reference sequence).

This chain uses TRBV24-1 with TRBJ1-5, with 9 bases lining up with TRBD1. V shed 3 bases and J 2 bases; nucleotides not matched to a gene: 7. The CDR3 loop spans 17 amino acids. Germline V gene sequence: CDR1 KGHDR, CDR2 SFDVKD. CDR3 nucleotides: TGTGCCACCAGTGATACGGGACAGGGTTTGCGCAATCAGCCCCAGCATTTT. Amino acid sequence: CATSDTGQGLRNQPQHF.

The chain combines TRBV11-2 with TRBJ2-7; TRBD2 agrees at 7 bases. The CDR3 runs 15 residues. Germline V gene sequence: CDR1 SGHAT, CDR2 FQNNGV. The trim removed 5 bases at V and 7 bases at J, leaving 14 bases unmatched. The CDR3 DNA reads as TGTGCCAGCAGCCCCGTGGAAGGAGCGGGATCGGAGCAGTACTTC. Its protein product is CASSPVEGAGSEQYF.

V is TRBV5-4 and J is TRBJ1-2, with 7 bases fitting TRBD1. Losses at the gene ends were 2 bases for V and 1 base for J; bases not matched to a gene: 5. This CDR3 has 15 amino acids. Germline loops: CDR1 SGHNT, CDR2 YYREEE (reference sequence). CDR3 protein: CASSFSGGVNYGYTF. The CDR3 DNA is TGTGCCAGCAGCTTTTCAGGGGGAGTTAACTATGGCTACACCTTC.

This clone came up once. The rearrangement links TRBV6-5 to TRBJ2-2; 7 bases align to TRBD1. Germline V lookup: CDR1 MNHEY, CDR2 SVGAGI. The CDR3 is 16 amino acids. The V and J ends lost 0 bases and 3 bases, in that order; junction bases with no gene match: 4. CDR3 protein: CASSYSGQGDTGELFF. As DNA, the CDR3 is TGTGCCAGCAGTTACTCGGGGCAGGGGGACACCGGGGAGCTGTTTTTT.

The gene calls are TRBV4-1 and TRBJ2-5; TRBD2 agrees at 15 bases. CDR1 MGHRA and CDR2 YSYEKL come from the germline V gene. J lost 5 bases, V lost 3 bases, and 13 bases had no gene match. The CDR3 has 19 amino acids. CDR3 bases: TGCGCCAGCAGCCACCCGGGACTAGCGGGGGGCCCTGGAAGGGAGACCCAGTACTTC. Its protein is CASSHPGLAGGPGRETQYF.

The chain recombines TRBV7-8 with TRBJ2-4, with 8 positions matching TRBD1. The trim removed 5 bases at V and 4 bases at J, leaving 10 bases unmatched. CDR3 length equals 16 residues. Looked up from germline, CDR1 is SGHVS and CDR2 is FQNEAQ. CDR3 nucleotide sequence: TGTGCCAGCAGCATTATACACGGGACAGGAAAAAACATTCAGTACTTC. Translation: CASSIIHGTGKNIQYF.

The rearrangement joins TRBV9 to TRBJ2-3, with D possibly matching TRBD2 (5 bases). The CDR3 is made up of 16 amino acids. V gave up 3 bases and J gave up 4 bases, with 18 bases separating them. Germline V gives CDR1 SGDLS, CDR2 YYNGEE. The CDR3 spells CASSAEGLPVADTQYF. The DNA for the CDR3 is TGTGCCAGCAGCGCAGAGGGCCTACCCGTGGCAGATACGCAGTATTTT.

The rearrangement links TRBV15 to TRBJ1-1; D perhaps matches TRBD1 (5 bases). The ends were cut back, 1 base at V and 1 base at J, with 16 bases in the middle. The CDR3 sequence is 17 residues long. Germline CDR1 is LNHNV and CDR2 is YYDKDF (reference sequence). The CDR3 DNA reads TGTGCCACCAGCAGAGCCCCCTCAGGGCCGGGGAACACTGAAGCTTTCTTT. Its protein is CATSRAPSGPGNTEAFF.

This clone showed up just a few times. The chain is built from TRBV24-1 and TRBJ1-1; 8 nucleotides agree with TRBD1. This CDR3 region has 15 residues. In germline, CDR1 is KGHDR, CDR2 SFDVKD. V shed 5 bases, J shed 3 bases, and the junction held 7 bases outside the gene matches. Here the CDR3 DNA reads TGTGCCACCAGTGGGGCCGGGACAGGCGACACTGAAGCTTTCTTT. It encodes CATSGAGTGDTEAFF.

This chain connects TRBV6-6 to TRBJ1-2; 7 bases are a match to TRBD1. In germline, CDR1 is MNHNY, CDR2 SVGAGI (reference sequence). The CDR3 is 13 residues long. V trimming: 0 bases; J trimming: 6 bases; junction bases outside the gene matches: 1. CDR3 loop: CASSYSRGDGYTF. CDR3 DNA sequence: TGTGCCAGCAGTTACTCCAGGGGGGATGGCTACACCTTC.

CDR3 in amino acids: CASSVEHANTEAFF. CDR3 DNA: TGTGCCAGCAGCGTAGAGCACGCGAACACTGAAGCTTTCTTT. The V gene is TRBV9, the J gene TRBJ1-1; no definite D call. Germline V lookup: CDR1 SGDLS, CDR2 YYNGEE. The CDR3 consists of 14 residues. V lost 0 bases and J lost 1, with 7 bases in between.

V gene TRBV19 combines with J gene TRBJ2-7, with D perhaps TRBD2 (5 bases). Germline V lookup: CDR1 LNHDA, CDR2 SQIVND (reference sequence). The CDR3 contains 13 residues. V shed 6 bases and J shed 4 bases, with 13 bases lying between them. The CDR3 DNA reads as TGTGCCAGTAGCCGGACCGGGGTGTACGAGCAGTACTTC. Its protein is CASSRTGVYEQYF.

The rearrangement uses TRBV29-1 and TRBJ1-4; D gene unclear. V shed 4 bases and J shed 0 bases, with 9 bases lying between them. Germline values: CDR1 SQVTM, CDR2 ANQGSEA. The CDR3 loop spans 14 amino acids. CDR3 bases: TGCAGCGTTGGAGCGGCCGCAACTAATGAAAAACTGTTTTTT. It encodes CSVGAAATNEKLFF.

The chain is built from TRBV27 and TRBJ1-5; TRBD1 is a possible D gene (5 bases). The length of the CDR3 is 17 residues. The V and J ends lost 6 bases and 1 base respectively, with 19 bases between them. Germline V gene sequence: CDR1 MNHEY, CDR2 SMNVEV (reference sequence). CDR3 loop: CASRGLRAGVSNQPQHF. CDR3 in DNA: TGTGCCAGCAGAGGTCTCAGGGCGGGGGTGAGCAATCAGCCCCAGCATTTT.

This sequence joins TRBV30 and TRBJ1-2; D is undetermined. The germline V gene has CDR1 GTSNPN and CDR2 SVGIG (reference sequence). CDR3 length: 12 residues. CDR3 DNA sequence: TGTGCACGGGGTAGGGTAGGCTTTGGCTACACCTTC. This gives the protein CARGRVGFGYTF.

J is TRBJ2-7 and V is TRBV27; D may be TRBD2 (6 bases). Between the trimmed V and J ends, which lost 5 bases and 3 bases, there was a span of 8 bases. This CDR3 has 12 residues. The V gene's germline CDR1 is MNHEY and CDR2 SMNVEV (reference sequence). The CDR3 region is CASSPGGYEQYF. CDR3 nucleotide sequence: TGTGCCAGCAGTCCCGGGGGCTACGAGCAGTACTTC.

The chain joins TRBV3-1 (or the pseudogene TRBV3-2) to TRBJ1-5; the match to TRBD1 covers 7 bases. The CDR3 covers 13 residues. CDR1 is LGHDT, CDR2 YNNKEL, per germline (reference sequence). Trimming cost V 4 bases and J 7 bases; bases outside gene matches: 4. CDR3 amino acids: CASSRQQGQPQHF. As DNA, the CDR3 is TGTGCCAGCAGCCGTCAACAGGGGCAGCCCCAGCATTTT.